This T cell receptor beta chain comes out of a study of T cell responses to AZD1222 COVID-19 vaccine. As regards this clone: What it binds is not known.

Measured with immunoSEQ multiplex PCR; TCRdb has only the in-frame clones, and not every one. The table records some 60,000 clones, roughly 80% of them present only once. Germline CDR1 GTSNPN, CDR2 SVGIG (reference sequence). The CDR3 length is 13 residues. Losses at the gene ends were 0 bases for V and 9 bases for J; bases not matched to a gene: 7. Study-wide results and caveats: The study sampled repertoires only after the peak T cell response. The sample set comprised mostly white British donors with more females, and clonal diversity was possibly underestimated.

The chain employs TRBV30 and TRBJ1-1; 7 nucleotides match TRBD1. The TCR sequence derives from an adult who received the AZD1222 COVID-19 vaccine. The sequences come from peripheral blood, collected 28 days after the second AZD1222 dose. DNA for the CDR3: TGTGCCTGGAGTGTCAGCGGGGGACAGCAAGCTTTCTTT. Amino acids: CAWSVSGGQQAFF.